The 11 T cell receptor beta chains in this list originate from one sample, sequenced in a study of cytomegalovirus exposure and HLA in healthy donors. PCR employed 60 Vbeta and 13 Jbeta primers. TCRdb's copy holds only in-frame clones and misses some; the assay was immunoSEQ multiplex PCR. The table has under 200,000 clones, roughly 80% seen once. Sequencing was done on a sample of PBMCs. All receptors come from a man aged 35 to 55 in good health and CMV-seronegative.

The gene calls are TRBV18 and TRBJ2-7; perhaps TRBD2 as D (6 bases). The CDR3 has 14 amino acids. Trimming took 3 bases from V and 6 from J, leaving 15 bases between them. In germline, CDR1 is KGHSH, CDR2 LQKENI. CDR3 amino acids: CASSPESAGGEQYF. Written as DNA, the CDR3 is TGTGCCAGCTCACCTGAAAGCGCCGGGGGCGAGCAGTACTTC.

The chain uses TRBV5-1 and TRBJ1-5; 7 bases match TRBD1. Germline V CDR1 and CDR2: SGHRS, YFSETQ. The CDR3 has 15 amino acids. Trimming at V came to 4 bases and at J to 4 bases, leaving 8 bases not matched to a gene. The CDR3 nucleotides read TGCGCCAGCAGCCCGGGGACAGTTGAGAATCAGCCCCAGCATTTT. It encodes CASSPGTVENQPQHF.

A single count supports this clone. J is TRBJ2-5 and V is TRBV5-5; D unresolved. From germline, CDR1 is SGHKS and CDR2 YYEKEE (reference sequence). The V gene lost 4 bases and the J gene lost 0 bases, with 4 bases spanning the gap. CDR3 length: 12 amino acids. Written as DNA, the CDR3 is TGTGCCAGCAGCCTTCACCAAGAGACCCAGTACTTC. Residues: CASSLHQETQYF. Based on the CDR3 plus reference TRBV5-5 and TRBJ2-5, the full variable domain is DAGVTQSPTHLIKTRGQQVTLRCSPISGHKSVSWYQQVLGQGPQFIFQYYEKEERGRGNFPDRFSARQFPNYSSELNVNALLLGDSALYLCASSLHQETQYFGPGTRLLVL.

The J gene is TRBJ2-1, the V gene TRBV7-8; the D gene is possibly TRBD2 (7 bases). The V end was cut by 5 bases, the J end by 6 bases, with 26 bases between. There are 18 residues in the CDR3. CDR1 and CDR2 (germline): SGHVS, FQNEAQ. DNA for the CDR3: TGTGCCAGCAGCCCCCCGCGAGTGACGGGGGGCTGGGGCAATGAGCAGTTCTTC. Its translation: CASSPPRVTGGWGNEQFF.

This clone was seen more than once but under ten times. The genes are TRBV6-5 and TRBJ1-2; D is possibly TRBD1 (6 bases). Deletions cut 0 bases from V and 4 bases from J, with 9 bases between. The CDR3 has 14 amino acids. Germline CDR1 MNHEY, CDR2 SVGAGI. CDR3: CASSYSRGTYGYTF. CDR3 DNA sequence: TGTGCCAGCAGTTACTCTAGGGGGACCTATGGCTACACCTTC.

In its sample, this clone was seen once. One end of the junction fails to match germline, which may point to a read error. The V gene is TRBV27, the J gene TRBJ1-4, with 7 positions matching TRBD1. CDR1 and CDR2 from the germline V gene are MNHEY and SMNVEV (reference sequence). The CDR3 runs to 17 residues. The CDR3 nucleotides are TGTGCCAGCAGTTTGTTAAGGGGGCAGGGAACTAATGAAAAACTGCTTTTT. Residues: CASSLLRGQGTNEKLLF.

This sequence joins TRBV10-3 and TRBJ1-2; TRBD1 might be the D (5 bases). The V gene's germline CDR1 is ENHRY and CDR2 SYGVKD. The CDR3 consists of 13 residues. Trimming took off 0 bases at V and 8 bases at J, with 10 bases between the two ends. CDR3 protein: CAISESNRGGYTF. CDR3 nucleotide sequence: TGTGCCATCAGTGAGTCGAACCGGGGGGGCTACACCTTC.

This rearrangement joins TRBV7-8 to TRBJ2-7; D not certain. The germline CDR1 and CDR2 sequences are SGHVS and FQNEAQ. V was clipped by 3 bases and J by 0 bases, with 9 bases between them. The CDR3 runs to 14 residues. The CDR3 loop reads CASSFAASSYEQYF. The CDR3 DNA reads as TGTGCCAGCAGCTTCGCCGCTAGCTCCTACGAGCAGTACTTC.

The rearrangement uses TRBV7-9 and TRBJ2-5, with 7 positions matching TRBD1. CDR3 length: 17 residues. Unmatched junction bases numbered 12, after V lost 1 base and J lost 4 bases. Germline CDR1 reads SEHNR; CDR2 reads FQNEAQ (reference sequence). The chain's CDR3 is CASSLEKGAAWGETQYF. CDR3 DNA sequence: TGTGCCAGCAGCTTAGAGAAGGGGGCGGCATGGGGAGAGACCCAGTACTTC.

The CDR3 loop reads CSVDTTTGGTNEKLFF. The DNA for the CDR3 is TGCAGCGTTGATACGACAACCGGGGGGACTAATGAAAAACTGTTTTTT. This rearrangement joins TRBV29-1 to TRBJ1-4; maybe TRBD1 (5 bases). The CDR3 runs to 16 residues. Germline V gene lookup returns CDR1 SQVTM and CDR2 ANQGSEA. Trimming stripped 3 bases from V and 2 bases from J, with 16 bases between.

The V gene is TRBV27, the J gene TRBJ1-1; 12 bases match TRBD1. Germline trimming cut 6 bases from V and 8 bases from J; bases unmatched to any gene: 7. The length of the CDR3 is 14 residues. Looked up from germline, CDR1 is MNHEY and CDR2 is SMNVEV (reference sequence). The CDR3 here is CASSFGTGGFEAFF. Written as DNA, the CDR3 is TGTGCCAGCAGCTTCGGGACAGGGGGCTTCGAAGCTTTCTTT.